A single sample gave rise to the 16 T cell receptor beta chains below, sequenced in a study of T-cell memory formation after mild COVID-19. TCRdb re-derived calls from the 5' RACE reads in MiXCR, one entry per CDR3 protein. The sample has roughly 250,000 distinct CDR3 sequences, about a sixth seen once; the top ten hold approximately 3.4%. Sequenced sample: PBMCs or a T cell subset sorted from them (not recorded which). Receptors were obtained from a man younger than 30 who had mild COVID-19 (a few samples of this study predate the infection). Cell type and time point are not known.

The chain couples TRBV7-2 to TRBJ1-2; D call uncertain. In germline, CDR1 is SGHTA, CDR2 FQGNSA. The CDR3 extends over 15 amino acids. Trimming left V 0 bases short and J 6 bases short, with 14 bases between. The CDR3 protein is CASSLAGSLEHGYTF. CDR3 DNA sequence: TGTGCCAGCAGCTTAGCGGGTAGTCTCGAGCATGGCTACACCTTC.

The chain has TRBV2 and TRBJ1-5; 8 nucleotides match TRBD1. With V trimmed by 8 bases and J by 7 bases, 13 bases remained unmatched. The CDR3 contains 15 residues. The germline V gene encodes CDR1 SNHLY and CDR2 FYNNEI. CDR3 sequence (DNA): TGTGCCAGCTGGATCCCGACAGGGGAAAAGCAGCCCCAGCATTTT. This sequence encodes CASWIPTGEKQPQHF.

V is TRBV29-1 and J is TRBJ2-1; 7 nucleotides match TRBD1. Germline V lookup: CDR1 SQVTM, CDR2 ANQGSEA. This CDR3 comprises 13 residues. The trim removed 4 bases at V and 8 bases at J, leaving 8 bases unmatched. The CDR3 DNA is TGCAGCGTTGGAGGGGGCCGAGGGGATGAGCAGTTCTTC. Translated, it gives CSVGGGRGDEQFF.

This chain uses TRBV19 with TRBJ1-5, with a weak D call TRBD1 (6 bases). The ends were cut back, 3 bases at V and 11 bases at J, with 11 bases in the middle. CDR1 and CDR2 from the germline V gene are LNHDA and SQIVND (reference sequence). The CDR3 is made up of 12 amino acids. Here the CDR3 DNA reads TGTGCCAGTAGTATGGGGGCAGGGGCCCAGCATTTT. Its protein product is CASSMGAGAQHF. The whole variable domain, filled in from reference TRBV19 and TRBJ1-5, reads DGGITQSPKYLFRKEGQNVTLSCEQNLNHDAMYWYRQDPGQGLRLIYYSQIVNDFQKGDIAEGYSVSREKKESFPLTVTSAQKNPTAFYLCASSMGAGAQHFGDGTRLSIL.

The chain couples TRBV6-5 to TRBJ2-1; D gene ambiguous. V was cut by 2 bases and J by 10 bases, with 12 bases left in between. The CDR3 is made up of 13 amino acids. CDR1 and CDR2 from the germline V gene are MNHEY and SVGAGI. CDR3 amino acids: CASSYQGSREQFF. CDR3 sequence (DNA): TGTGCCAGCAGTTACCAAGGTAGCCGGGAGCAGTTCTTC.

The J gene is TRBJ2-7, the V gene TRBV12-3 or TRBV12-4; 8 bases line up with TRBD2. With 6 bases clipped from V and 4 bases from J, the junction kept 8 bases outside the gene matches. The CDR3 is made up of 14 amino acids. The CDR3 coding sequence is TGTGCCAGCAGCACAGGACGGGAGGGGTACGAGCAGTACTTC. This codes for CASSTGREGYEQYF.

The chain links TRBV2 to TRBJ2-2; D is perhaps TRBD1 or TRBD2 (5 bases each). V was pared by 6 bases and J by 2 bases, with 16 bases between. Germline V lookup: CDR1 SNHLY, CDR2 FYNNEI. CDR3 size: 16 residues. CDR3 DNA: TGTGCCAGCAGCGATACCGGGACGATAAACACCGGGGAGCTGTTTTTT. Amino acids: CASSDTGTINTGELFF.

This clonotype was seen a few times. The CDR3 DNA is TGCGCCAGCAGCTTAACACGGACAGCCACAGATACGCAGTATTTT. Translation: CASSLTRTATDTQYF. The chain employs TRBV5-1 and TRBJ2-3; tentative D call: TRBD1 (6 bases). The germline V gene has CDR1 SGHRS and CDR2 YFSETQ. CDR3 length: 15 residues. The V and J ends lost 2 bases and 2 bases respectively, with 12 bases between them.

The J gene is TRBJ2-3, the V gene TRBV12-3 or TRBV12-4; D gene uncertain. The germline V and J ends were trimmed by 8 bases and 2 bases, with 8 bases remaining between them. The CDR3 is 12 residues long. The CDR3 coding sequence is TGTGCCAGCGCCCAACTCACAGATACGCAGTATTTT. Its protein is CASAQLTDTQYF.

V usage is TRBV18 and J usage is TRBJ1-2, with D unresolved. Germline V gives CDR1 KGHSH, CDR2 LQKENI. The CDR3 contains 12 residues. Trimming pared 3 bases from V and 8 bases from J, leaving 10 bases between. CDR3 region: CASSPDGSGYTF. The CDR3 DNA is TGTGCCAGCTCACCCGATGGCTCCGGCTACACCTTC.

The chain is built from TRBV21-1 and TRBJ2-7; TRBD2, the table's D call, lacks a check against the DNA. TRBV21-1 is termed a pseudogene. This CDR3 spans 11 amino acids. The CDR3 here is CASRGLREQYV. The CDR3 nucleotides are TGTGCCAGCAGGGGACTGAGAGAGCAGTACGTC.

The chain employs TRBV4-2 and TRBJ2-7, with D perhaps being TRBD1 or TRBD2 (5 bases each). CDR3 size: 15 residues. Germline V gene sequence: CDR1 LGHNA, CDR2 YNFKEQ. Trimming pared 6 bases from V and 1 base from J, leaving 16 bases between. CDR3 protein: CASRWETVASYEQYF. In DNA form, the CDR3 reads TGTGCCAGCAGGTGGGAGACAGTGGCTTCCTACGAGCAGTACTTC.

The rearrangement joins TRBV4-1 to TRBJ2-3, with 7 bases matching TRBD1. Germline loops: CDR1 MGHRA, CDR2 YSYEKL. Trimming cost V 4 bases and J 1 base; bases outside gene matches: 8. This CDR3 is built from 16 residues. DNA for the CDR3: TGCGCCAGCAGCCCTAGTAGAGGACAGGGCACAGATACGCAGTATTTT. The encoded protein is CASSPSRGQGTDTQYF.

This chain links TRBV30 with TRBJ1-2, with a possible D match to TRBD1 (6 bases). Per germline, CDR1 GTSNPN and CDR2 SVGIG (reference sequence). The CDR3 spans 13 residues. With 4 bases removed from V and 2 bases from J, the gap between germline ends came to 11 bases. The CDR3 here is CAWTGTGNYGYTF. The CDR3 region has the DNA TGTGCCTGGACCGGAACAGGGAACTATGGCTACACCTTC. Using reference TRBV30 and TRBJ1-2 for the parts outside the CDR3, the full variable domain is SQTIHQWPATLVQPVGSPLSLECTVEGTSNPNLYWYRQAAGRGLQLLFYSVGIGQISSEVPQNLSASRPQDRQFILSSKKLLLSDSGFYLCAWTGTGNYGYTFGSGTRLTVV.

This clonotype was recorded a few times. CDR3 in amino acids: CASSYLGPRSNQPQHF. CDR3 sequence (DNA): TGTGCCAGCAGTTACCTCGGACCGCGTAGCAATCAGCCCCAGCATTTT. The chain carries TRBV27 and TRBJ1-5; no clear D gene. This CDR3 has 16 amino acids. V lost 4 bases and J lost 0, with 13 bases in between. Looked up from germline, CDR1 is MNHEY and CDR2 is SMNVEV (reference sequence).

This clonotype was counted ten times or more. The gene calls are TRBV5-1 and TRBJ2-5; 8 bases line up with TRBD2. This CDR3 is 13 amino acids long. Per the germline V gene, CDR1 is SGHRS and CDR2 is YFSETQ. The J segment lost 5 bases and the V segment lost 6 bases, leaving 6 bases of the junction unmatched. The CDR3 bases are TGCGCCAGCATTCCTAGCGGGTCGGAGACCCAGTACTTC. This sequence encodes CASIPSGSETQYF.